Below, one T cell receptor beta chain is given with its context. Only CD45RO-negative cells positively selected for CCR7 counted as naive CD8 cells, so terminally differentiated effector memory CD45RA+ cells were excluded. Caucasian adults living in Nashville, Tennessee, provided all samples. The data belong to a study of shared clonotypes between healthy human individuals. The CDR3 length is 14 residues. V was pared by 3 bases and J by 4 bases, with 12 bases between. Germline CDR1 reads LGHNA; CDR2 reads YSLEER. Some clones are missing from TCRdb's copy, which holds only in-frame ones; the method was immunoSEQ multiplex PCR. Among about 580,000 clones listed, 98% were seen once.

The V and J genes are TRBV4-3 and TRBJ1-1, with a weak D call TRBD1 (6 bases). The origin of this receptor is a man aged 30 to 39 in good health. Material: naive CD8+ T cells sorted from blood. The CDR3 protein is CASSHLTGSTEAFF. The CDR3 nucleotides are TGCGCCAGCAGCCACCTCACAGGGTCCACTGAAGCTTTCTTT.